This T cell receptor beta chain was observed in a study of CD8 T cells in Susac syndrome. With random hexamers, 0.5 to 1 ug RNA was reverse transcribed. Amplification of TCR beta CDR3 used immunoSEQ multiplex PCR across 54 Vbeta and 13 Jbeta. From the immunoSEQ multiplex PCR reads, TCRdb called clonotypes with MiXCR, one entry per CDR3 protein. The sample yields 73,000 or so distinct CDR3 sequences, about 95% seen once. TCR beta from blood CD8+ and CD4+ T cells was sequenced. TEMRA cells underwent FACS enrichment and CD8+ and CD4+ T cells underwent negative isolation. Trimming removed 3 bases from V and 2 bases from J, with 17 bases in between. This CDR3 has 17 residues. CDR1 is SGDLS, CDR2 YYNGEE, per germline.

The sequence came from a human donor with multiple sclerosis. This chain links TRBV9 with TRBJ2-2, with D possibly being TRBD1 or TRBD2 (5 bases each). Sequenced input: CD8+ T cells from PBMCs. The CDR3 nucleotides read TGTGCCAGCAGCGCCCCACAAGGGGAGCTTAACACCGGGGAGCTGTTTTTT. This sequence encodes CASSAPQGELNTGELFF.